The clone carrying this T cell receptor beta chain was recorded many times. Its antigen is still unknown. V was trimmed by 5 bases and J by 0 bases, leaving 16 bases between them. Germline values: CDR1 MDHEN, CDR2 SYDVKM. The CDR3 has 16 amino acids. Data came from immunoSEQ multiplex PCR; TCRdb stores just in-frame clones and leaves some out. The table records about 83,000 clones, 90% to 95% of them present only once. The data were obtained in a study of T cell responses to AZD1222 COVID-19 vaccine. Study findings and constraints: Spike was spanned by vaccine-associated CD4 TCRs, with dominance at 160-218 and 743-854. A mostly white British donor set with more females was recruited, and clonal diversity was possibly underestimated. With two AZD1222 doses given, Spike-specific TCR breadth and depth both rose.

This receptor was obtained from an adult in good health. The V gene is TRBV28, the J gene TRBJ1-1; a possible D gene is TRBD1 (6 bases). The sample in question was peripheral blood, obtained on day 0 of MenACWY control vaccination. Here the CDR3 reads CASSPTQGLMNTEAFF. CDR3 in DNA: TGTGCCAGCAGTCCCACACAGGGACTGATGAACACTGAAGCTTTCTTT.